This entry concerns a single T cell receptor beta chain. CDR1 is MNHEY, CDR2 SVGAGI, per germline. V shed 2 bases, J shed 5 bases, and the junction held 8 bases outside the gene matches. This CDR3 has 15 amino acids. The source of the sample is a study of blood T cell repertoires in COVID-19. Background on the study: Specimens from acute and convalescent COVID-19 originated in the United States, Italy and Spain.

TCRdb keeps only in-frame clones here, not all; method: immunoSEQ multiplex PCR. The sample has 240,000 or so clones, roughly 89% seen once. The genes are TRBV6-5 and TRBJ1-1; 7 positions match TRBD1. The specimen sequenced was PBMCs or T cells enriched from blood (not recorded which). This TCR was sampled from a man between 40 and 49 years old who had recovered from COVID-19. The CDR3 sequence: CASSYGQGGITEAFF. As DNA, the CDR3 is TGTGCCAGCAGTTACGGGCAGGGGGGAATAACTGAAGCTTTCTTT.